This T cell receptor beta chain is from a study of regulatory T cells in long-lasting Graves disease. Sample time point: persistent/refractory GD, antithyroid drugs over 5 years with positive TRAb. There was RNA extracted from PBMCs, and the TCR library was made from it. CDR1 WSHSY and CDR2 SAAADI come from the germline V gene. This CDR3 region has 14 residues. V gave up 4 bases and J gave up 0 bases, with 7 bases separating them. Construction of TCR beta libraries relied on iRepertoire HTBI primers and on Arm-PCR targeting CDR3 regions. MiXCR, applied by TCRdb to the multiplex PCR reads, yields one record per CDR3 protein. This table holds 500,000 to 700,000 distinct CDR3 sequences, 25% to 35% found once.

The chain combines TRBV10-2 with TRBJ1-5; D is unresolved. The receptor comes from a female donor with Graves disease. The material was peripheral blood mononuclear cells (PBMCs), obtained when the disease was refractory, from a patient treated with antithyroid drugs. In DNA, the CDR3 is TGCGCCAGCAGTGGGTCCTATAGCAATCAGCCCCAGCATTTT. As protein: CASSGSYSNQPQHF.